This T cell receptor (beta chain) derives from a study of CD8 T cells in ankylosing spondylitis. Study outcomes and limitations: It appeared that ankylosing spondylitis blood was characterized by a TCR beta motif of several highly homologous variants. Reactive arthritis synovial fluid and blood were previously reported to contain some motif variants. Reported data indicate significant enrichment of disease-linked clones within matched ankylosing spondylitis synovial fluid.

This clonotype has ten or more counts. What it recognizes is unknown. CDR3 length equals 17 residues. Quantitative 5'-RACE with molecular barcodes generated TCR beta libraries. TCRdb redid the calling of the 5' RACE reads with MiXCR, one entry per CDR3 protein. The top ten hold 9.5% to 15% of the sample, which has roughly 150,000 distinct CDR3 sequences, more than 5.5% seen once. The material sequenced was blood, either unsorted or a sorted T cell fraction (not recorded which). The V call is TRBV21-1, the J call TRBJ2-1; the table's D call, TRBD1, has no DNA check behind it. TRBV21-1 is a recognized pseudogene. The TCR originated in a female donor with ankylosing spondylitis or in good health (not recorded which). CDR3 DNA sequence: TGTGCCAGCAGCAAAGTAGAACCGGACAGGGACTACAATGAGCAGTTCTTC. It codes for CASSKVEPDRDYNEQFF.